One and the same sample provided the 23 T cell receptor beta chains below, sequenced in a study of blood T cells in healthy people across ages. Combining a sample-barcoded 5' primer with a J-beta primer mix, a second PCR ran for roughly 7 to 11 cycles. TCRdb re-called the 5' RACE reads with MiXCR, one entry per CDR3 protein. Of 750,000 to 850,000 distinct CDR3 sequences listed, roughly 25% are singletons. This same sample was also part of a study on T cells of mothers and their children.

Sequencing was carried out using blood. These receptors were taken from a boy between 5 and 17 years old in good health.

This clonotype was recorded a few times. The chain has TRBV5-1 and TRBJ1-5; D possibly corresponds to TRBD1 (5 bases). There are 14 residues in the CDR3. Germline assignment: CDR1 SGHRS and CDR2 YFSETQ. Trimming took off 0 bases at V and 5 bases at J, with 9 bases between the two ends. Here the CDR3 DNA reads TGCGCCAGCAGCTTGGGGGGCTGGGATCAGCCCCAGCATTTT. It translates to CASSLGGWDQPQHF.

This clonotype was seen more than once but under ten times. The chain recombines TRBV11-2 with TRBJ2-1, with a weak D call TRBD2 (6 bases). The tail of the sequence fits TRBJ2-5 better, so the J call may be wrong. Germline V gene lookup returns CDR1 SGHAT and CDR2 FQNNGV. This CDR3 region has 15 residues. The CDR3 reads CASSSLPGDAETQYF. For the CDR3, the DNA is TGTGCCAGCAGCTCGCTCCCGGGGGATGCGGAGACCCAGTACTTC.

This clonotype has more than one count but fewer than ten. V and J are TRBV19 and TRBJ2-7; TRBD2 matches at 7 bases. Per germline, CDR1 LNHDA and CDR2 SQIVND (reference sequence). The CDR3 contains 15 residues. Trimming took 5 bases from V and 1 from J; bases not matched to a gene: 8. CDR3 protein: CASSSPGRGSYEQYF. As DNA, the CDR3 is TGTGCCAGTAGTTCCCCCGGGCGGGGGTCCTACGAGCAGTACTTC.

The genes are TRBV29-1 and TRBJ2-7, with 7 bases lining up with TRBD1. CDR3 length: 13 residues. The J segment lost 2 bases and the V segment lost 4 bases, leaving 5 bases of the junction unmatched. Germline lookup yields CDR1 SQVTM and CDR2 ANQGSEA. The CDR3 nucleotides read TGCAGCGTTGTAGGGACAGTAACCTACGAGCAGTACTTC. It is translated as CSVVGTVTYEQYF.

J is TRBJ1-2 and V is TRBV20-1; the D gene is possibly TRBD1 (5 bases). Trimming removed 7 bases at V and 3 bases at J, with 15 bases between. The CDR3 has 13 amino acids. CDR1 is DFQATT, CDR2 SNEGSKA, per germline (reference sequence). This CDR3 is CSDKGSGDYGYTF. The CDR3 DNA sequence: TGCAGTGATAAGGGGTCGGGTGACTATGGCTACACCTTC.

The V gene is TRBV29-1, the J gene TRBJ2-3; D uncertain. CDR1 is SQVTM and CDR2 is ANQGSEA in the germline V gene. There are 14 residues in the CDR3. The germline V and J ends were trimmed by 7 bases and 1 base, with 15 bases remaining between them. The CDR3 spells CSALTRLGTDTQYF. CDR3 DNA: TGCAGCGCCCTGACCAGGCTCGGCACAGATACGCAGTATTTT.

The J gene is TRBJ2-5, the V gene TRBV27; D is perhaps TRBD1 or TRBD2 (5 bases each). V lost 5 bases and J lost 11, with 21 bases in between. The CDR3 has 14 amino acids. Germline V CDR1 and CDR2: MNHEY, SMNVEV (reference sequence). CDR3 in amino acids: CASSPPGPKLEQYF. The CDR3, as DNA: TGTGCCAGCAGTCCGCCGGGACCGAAACTGGAGCAGTACTTC.

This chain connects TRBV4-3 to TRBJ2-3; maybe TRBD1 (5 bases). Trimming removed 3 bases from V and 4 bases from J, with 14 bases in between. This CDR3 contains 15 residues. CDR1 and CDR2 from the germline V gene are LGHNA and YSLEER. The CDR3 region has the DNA TGCGCCAGCAGCCAGGGGCCGGCACTACCAGATACGCAGTATTTT. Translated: CASSQGPALPDTQYF.

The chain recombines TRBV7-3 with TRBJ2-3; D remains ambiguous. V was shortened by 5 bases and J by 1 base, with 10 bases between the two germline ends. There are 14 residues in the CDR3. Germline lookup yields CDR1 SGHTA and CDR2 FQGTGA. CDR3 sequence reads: CASSPKLGTDTQYF. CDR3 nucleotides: TGTGCCAGCAGCCCGAAGCTGGGCACAGATACGCAGTATTTT. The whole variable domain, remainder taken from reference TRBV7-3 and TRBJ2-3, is GAGVSQTPSNKVTEKGKYVELRCDPISGHTALYWYRQSLGQGPEFLIYFQGTGAADDSGLPNDRFFAVRPEGSVSTLKIQRTERGDSAVYLCASSPKLGTDTQYFGPGTRLTVL.

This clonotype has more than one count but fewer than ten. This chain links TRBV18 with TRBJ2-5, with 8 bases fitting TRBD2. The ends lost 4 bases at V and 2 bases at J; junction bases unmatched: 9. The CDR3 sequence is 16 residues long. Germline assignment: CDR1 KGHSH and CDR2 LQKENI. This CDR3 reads CASSQKAGVTQETQYF. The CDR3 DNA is TGTGCCAGCTCACAAAAAGCGGGAGTAACACAAGAGACCCAGTACTTC.

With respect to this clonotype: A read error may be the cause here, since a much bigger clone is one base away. The CDR3 loop reads CSVRIRGQGEKPFF. The CDR3 DNA reads TGCAGCGTCCGAATAAGGGGGCAAGGAGAAAAACCGTTTTTT. The chain has TRBV29-1 and TRBJ1-4; TRBD1 agrees at 7 bases. Per the germline V gene, CDR1 is SQVTM and CDR2 is ANQGSEA. The CDR3 is made up of 14 amino acids.

The CDR3 sequence: CASTTGSSYGYTF. In DNA, the CDR3 is TGTGCCAGCACGACAGGCTCTTCCTATGGCTACACCTTC. V is TRBV28 and J is TRBJ1-2; possible D gene TRBD1, 6 bases. V lost 7 bases and J lost 4, with 13 bases in between. From germline, CDR1 is MDHEN and CDR2 SYDVKM. The CDR3 spans 13 residues.

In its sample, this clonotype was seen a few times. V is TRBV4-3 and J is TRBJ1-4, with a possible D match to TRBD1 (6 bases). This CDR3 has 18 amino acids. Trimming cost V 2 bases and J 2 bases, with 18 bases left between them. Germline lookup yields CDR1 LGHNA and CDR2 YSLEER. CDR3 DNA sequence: TGCGCCAGCAGCCAACGGGGGGCGGGTCTTTTCACTAATGAAAAACTGTTTTTT. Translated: CASSQRGAGLFTNEKLFF.

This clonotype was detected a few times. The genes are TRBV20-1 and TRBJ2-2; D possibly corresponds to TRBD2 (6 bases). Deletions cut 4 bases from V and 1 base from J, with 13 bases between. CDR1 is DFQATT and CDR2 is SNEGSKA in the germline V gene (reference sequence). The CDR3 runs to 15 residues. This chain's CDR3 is CSAKGTPRNTGELFF. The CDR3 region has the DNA TGCAGTGCTAAAGGGACTCCTAGGAACACCGGGGAGCTGTTTTTT.

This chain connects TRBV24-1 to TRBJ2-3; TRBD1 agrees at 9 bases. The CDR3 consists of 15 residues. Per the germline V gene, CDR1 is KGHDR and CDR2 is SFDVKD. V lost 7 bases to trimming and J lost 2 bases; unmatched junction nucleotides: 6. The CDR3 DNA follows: TGTGCCACCAGCCCCCGGGACAGGGTCACAGATACGCAGTATTTT. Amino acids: CATSPRDRVTDTQYF.

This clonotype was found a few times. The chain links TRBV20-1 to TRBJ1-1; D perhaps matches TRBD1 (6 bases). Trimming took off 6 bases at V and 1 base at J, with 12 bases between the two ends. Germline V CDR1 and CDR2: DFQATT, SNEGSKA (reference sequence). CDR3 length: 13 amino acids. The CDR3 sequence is CSAAETGNTEAFF. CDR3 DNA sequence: TGCAGTGCCGCCGAGACAGGGAACACTGAAGCTTTCTTT.

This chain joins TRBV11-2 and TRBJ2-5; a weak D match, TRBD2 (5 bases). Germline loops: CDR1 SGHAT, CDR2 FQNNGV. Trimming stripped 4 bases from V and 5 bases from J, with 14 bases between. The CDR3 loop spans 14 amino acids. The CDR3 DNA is TGTGCCAGCAGCTCCACTAGACATCTTGAGACCCAGTACTTC. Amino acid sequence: CASSSTRHLETQYF.

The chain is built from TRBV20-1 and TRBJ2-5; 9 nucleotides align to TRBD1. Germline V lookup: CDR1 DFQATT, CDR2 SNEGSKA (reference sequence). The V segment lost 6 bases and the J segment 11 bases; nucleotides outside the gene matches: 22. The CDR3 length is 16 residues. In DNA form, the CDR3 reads TGCAGTGCGGACCCTTTGGACACAGGGGGCGAGGGGGAGCAGTACTTC. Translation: CSADPLDTGGEGEQYF.

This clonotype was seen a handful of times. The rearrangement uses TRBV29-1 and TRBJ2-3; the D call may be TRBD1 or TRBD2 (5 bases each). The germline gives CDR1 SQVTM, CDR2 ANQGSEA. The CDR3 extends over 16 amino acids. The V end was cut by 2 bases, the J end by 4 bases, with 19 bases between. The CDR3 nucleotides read TGCAGCGTTGAAATGGGGGAATCATATGTTGCAGATACGCAGTATTTT. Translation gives CSVEMGESYVADTQYF.

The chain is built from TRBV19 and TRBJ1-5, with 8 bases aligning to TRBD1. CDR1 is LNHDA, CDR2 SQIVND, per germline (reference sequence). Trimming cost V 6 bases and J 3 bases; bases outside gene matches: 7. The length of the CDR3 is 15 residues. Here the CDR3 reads CASRSGQGYNQPQHF. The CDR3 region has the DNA TGTGCCAGTAGATCCGGACAGGGATACAATCAGCCCCAGCATTTT.

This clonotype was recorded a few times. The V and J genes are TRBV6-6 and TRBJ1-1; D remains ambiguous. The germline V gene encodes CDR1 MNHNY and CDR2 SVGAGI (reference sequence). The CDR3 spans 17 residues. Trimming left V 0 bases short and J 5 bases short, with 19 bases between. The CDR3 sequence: CASSYSKEPDLGTEAFF. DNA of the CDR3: TGTGCCAGCAGTTACTCGAAGGAACCGGACCTCGGGACTGAAGCTTTCTTT.

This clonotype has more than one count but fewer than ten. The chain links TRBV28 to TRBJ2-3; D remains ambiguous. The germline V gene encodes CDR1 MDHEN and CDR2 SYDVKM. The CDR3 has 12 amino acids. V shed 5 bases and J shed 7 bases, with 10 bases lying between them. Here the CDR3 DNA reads TGTGCCAGCAGTAAGAGTATTAATACGCAGTATTTT. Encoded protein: CASSKSINTQYF.

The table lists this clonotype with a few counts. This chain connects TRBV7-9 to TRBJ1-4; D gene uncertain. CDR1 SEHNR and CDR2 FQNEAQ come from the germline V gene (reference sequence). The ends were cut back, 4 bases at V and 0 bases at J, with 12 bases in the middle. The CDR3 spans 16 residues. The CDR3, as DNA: TGTGCCAGCAGCTCGTCCGGCGACCCAACTAATGAAAAACTGTTTTTT. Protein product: CASSSSGDPTNEKLFF.